The clone carrying this TCR beta chain has just one count. Its antigen is not known. Each CDR3 protein gets one entry after TCRdb re-called the RT-PCR reads with MiXCR. The table records approximately 2,800 distinct CDR3 sequences, just under 90% of them present only once. The length of the CDR3 is 12 residues. The germline CDR1 and CDR2 sequences are SGHNT and YENEEA. Trimming pared 5 bases from V and 1 base from J, leaving 5 bases between. The record originates from a study of yellow fever vaccine responses in identical twins. Study-level findings and limits: Reportedly, twins' vaccine T cell responses looked partly convergent and partly personalized.

Source: T cells from blood (PBMCs), unsorted or a sorted subset (not recorded which), taken before or after yellow fever vaccination (not recorded which). This clonotype was sampled from a female donor who received the yellow fever vaccine. The J gene is TRBJ1-1, the V gene TRBV11-3; tentative D call: TRBD1 (5 bases). The CDR3 DNA reads as TGTGCCAGCAGCGGGACGAACACTGAAGCTTTCTTT. Encoded protein: CASSGTNTEAFF.